Listed below are T cell receptor beta chains from one sample, sequenced in a study of OX40 agonist ivuxolimab in advanced cancers. The assay was immunoSEQ multiplex PCR, and TCRdb's table has in-frame clones only and misses some. The repertoire holds 65,000 to 85,000 clones, with roughly 84% as singletons. Sequencing was performed on CD4+ or CD8+ T cells sorted from blood, taken in a trial of the OX40 agonist ivuxolimab. Every receptor here comes from an adult with an advanced solid tumor such as melanoma, head and neck, liver or kidney cancer. CDR3s include the opening cysteine and the closing phenylalanine or tryptophan. A D gene is named only where the DNA matches it firmly. Some rows mark clone size as missing; the rest say once, few, many or name a class of expanded clone.

length,size,V,D,J,CDR3,DNA
14,once,TRBV18,TRBD1,TRBJ1-2,CASSQGQAQYGYTF,TGTGCCAGCTCACAGGGACAGGCGCAATATGGCTACACCTTC
13,NA,TRBV19,NA,TRBJ1-3,CASSSSSGNTIYF,TGTGCCAGTAGTTCGAGCTCTGGAAACACCATATATTTT
12,NA,TRBV6-6,NA,TRBJ1-4,CASEQGYGKLFF,TGTGCCTCCGAGCAGGGGTATGGAAAACTGTTTTTT
15,NA,TRBV19,NA,TRBJ1-5,CASSIGGASNQPQHF,TGTGCCAGTAGTATCGGGGGGGCAAGCAATCAGCCCCAGCATTTT
15,many,TRBV4-1,NA,TRBJ1-2,CASRLVTGNNYGYTF,TGCGCCAGCAGGCTAGTCACAGGGAATAACTATGGCTACACCTTC
13,NA,TRBV29-1,NA,TRBJ1-5,CSVVTYSNQPQHF,TGCAGCGTGGTAACTTATAGCAATCAGCCCCAGCATTTT
13,few,TRBV7-9,NA,TRBJ1-4,CASSYSTDEKLFF,TGTGCCAGCAGCTACTCGACGGATGAAAAACTGTTTTTT
14,NA,TRBV19,NA,TRBJ1-4,CASSEERVNEKLFF,TGTGCCAGTAGTGAGGAGCGGGTAAATGAAAAACTGTTTTTT
19,NA,TRBV5-6,NA,TRBJ1-1,CASSLATVTVGLMNTEAFF,TGTGCCAGCAGCTTAGCTACAGTGACTGTTGGACTCATGAACACTGAAGCTTTCTTT
16,NA,TRBV5-1,NA,TRBJ1-3,CASSLEYTGAGNTIYF,TGCGCCAGCAGCTTGGAGTATACAGGAGCTGGAAACACCATATATTTT
17,NA,TRBV6-4,TRBD1,TRBJ2-5,CASTQSRGQGVVETQYF,TGTGCCAGCACCCAGTCGAGGGGACAGGGGGTTGTAGAGACCCAGTACTTC
17,NA,TRBV10-3,NA,TRBJ2-1,CAISESYGRSSYNEQFF,TGTGCCATCAGTGAGTCCTACGGACGTAGCTCCTACAATGAGCAGTTCTTC
15,NA,TRBV5-8,TRBD1,TRBJ1-1,CASSTRGRGNTEAFF,TGTGCCAGCAGCACCAGGGGGCGCGGGAACACTGAAGCTTTCTTT
16,NA,TRBV18,NA,TRBJ2-5,CASSPSIRATQETQYF,TGTGCCAGCTCACCATCCATTCGAGCTACCCAAGAGACCCAGTACTTC
15,NA,TRBV23-1,NA,TRBJ1-1,CASSPPGGWATEAFF,TGCGCCAGCAGTCCCCCAGGTGGGTGGGCCACTGAAGCTTTCTTT
14,NA,TRBV27,NA,TRBJ2-7,CASSPRETSYEQYF,TGTGCCAGCAGCCCTCGCGAGACTTCCTACGAGCAGTACTTC
13,few,TRBV7-3,NA,TRBJ2-1,CASSPQSSNEQFF,TGTGCCAGCAGCCCACAAAGCAGCAATGAGCAGTTCTTC
16,NA,TRBV5-1,TRBD2,TRBJ2-1,CASSLVSSGRYNEQFF,TGCGCCAGCAGCTTGGTTTCTAGCGGGCGTTACAATGAGCAGTTCTTC
12,few,TRBV27,NA,TRBJ2-5,CASSSKRETQYF,TGTGCCAGCAGTTCCAAACGCGAGACCCAGTACTTC
14,few,TRBV5-1,NA,TRBJ2-2,CASSVPDSTGELFF,TGCGCCAGCAGCGTCCCGGACAGCACCGGGGAGCTGTTTTTT
14,NA,TRBV7-9,TRBD2,TRBJ2-2,CASSFTSGGGELFF,TGTGCCAGCAGCTTTACTAGCGGGGGCGGGGAGCTGTTTTTT
13,NA,TRBV7-3,NA,TRBJ2-2,CASSPTRVGELFF,TGTGCCAGCAGCCCGACTAGAGTCGGGGAGCTGTTTTTT
14,NA,TRBV6-5,NA,TRBJ1-6,CASSYSKGGSPLHF,TGTGCCAGCAGTTACTCGAAGGGGGGATCACCCCTCCACTTT
14,NA,TRBV18,NA,TRBJ1-4,CASSLAGESEKLFF,TGTGCCAGCTCACTCGCAGGGGAGAGCGAAAAACTGTTTTTT
13,NA,TRBV5-1,NA,TRBJ1-2,CASSQDGEGGYTF,TGCGCCAGCAGCCAGGACGGGGAAGGTGGCTACACCTTC
14,NA,TRBV10-3,TRBD1,TRBJ2-3,CAISGQGASDTQYF,TGTGCCATCAGTGGACAGGGGGCATCGGATACGCAGTATTTT
11,NA,TRBV7-9,NA,TRBJ1-1,CASSLLSEAFF,TGTGCCAGCAGCTTATTATCTGAAGCTTTCTTT
15,NA,TRBV5-4,TRBD2,TRBJ2-1,CASSFSGSSYNEQFF,TGTGCCAGCAGCTTTAGCGGGAGCTCCTACAATGAGCAGTTCTTC
15,NA,TRBV21-1,NA,TRBJ2-1,CASSKAGGVGHEQFF,TGTGCCAGCAGCAAAGCGGGGGGTGTAGGCCATGAGCAGTTCTTC
14,few,TRBV5-4,NA,TRBJ2-5,CASSFEQVQETQYF,TGTGCCAGCAGCTTCGAACAGGTCCAAGAGACCCAGTACTTC
15,NA,TRBV28,NA,TRBJ1-2,CASRPTDQGRYGYTF,TGTGCCAGCAGACCAACTGACCAGGGTCGTTATGGCTACACCTTC
14,NA,TRBV18,NA,TRBJ2-7,CASSPVTASYEQYF,TGTGCCAGCTCACCAGTGACAGCGTCCTACGAGCAGTACTTC
13,NA,TRBV5-1,NA,TRBJ1-1,CASSLEGNTEAFF,TGCGCCAGCAGCTTGGAGGGGAACACTGAAGCTTTCTTT
14,NA,TRBV9,NA,TRBJ2-7,CASSVDVSSYEQYF,TGTGCCAGCAGCGTGGACGTGAGCTCCTACGAGCAGTACTTC
14,NA,TRBV7-2,NA,TRBJ1-5,CASSYSTSNQPQHF,TGTGCCAGCAGCTACAGTACTAGCAATCAGCCCCAGCATTTT
14,NA,TRBV7-2,NA,TRBJ2-5,CASSLGGGLETQYF,TGTGCCAGCAGCTTAGGGGGTGGTTTAGAGACCCAGTACTTC
14,NA,TRBV9,NA,TRBJ2-3,CASSPALLTDTQYF,TGTGCCAGCAGCCCAGCCCTACTGACAGATACGCAGTATTTT
15,NA,TRBV7-9,NA,TRBJ2-7,CASSGRSWVSNEQYF,TGTGCCAGCAGTGGCAGGTCGTGGGTGTCCAACGAGCAGTACTTC
15,NA,TRBV7-7,TRBD2,TRBJ2-1,CASSRLAGAYNEQFF,TGTGCTAGCAGCCGTCTAGCGGGAGCGTACAATGAGCAGTTCTTC
15,NA,TRBV2,TRBD1,TRBJ2-5,CASSRTGDGDETQYF,TGTGCCAGCAGCAGGACAGGGGATGGAGACGAGACCCAGTACTTC
14,NA,TRBV7-9,NA,TRBJ2-2,CASSRQLNTGELFF,TGTGCCAGCAGCCGCCAACTCAACACCGGGGAGCTGTTTTTT
15,once,TRBV27,TRBD2,TRBJ2-7,CASSIGLAGGPGQYF,TGTGCCAGCAGTATCGGACTAGCGGGAGGGCCGGGGCAGTACTTC
15,few,TRBV11-3,TRBD1,TRBJ1-1,CASSLGTGKDTEAFF,TGTGCCAGCAGCTTAGGGACAGGGAAGGACACTGAAGCTTTCTTT
14,NA,TRBV19,NA,TRBJ1-1,CASSRGLMNTEAFF,TGTGCCAGTAGTAGGGGCCTCATGAACACTGAAGCTTTCTTT
14,NA,TRBV6-5,TRBD1,TRBJ1-2,CASSYPWDSYGYTF,TGTGCCAGCAGTTACCCCTGGGACAGTTATGGCTACACCTTC
14,NA,TRBV5-6,NA,TRBJ1-1,CASSFLSGQTEAFF,TGTGCCAGCAGCTTCTTGTCAGGGCAAACTGAAGCTTTCTTT
16,NA,TRBV7-2,TRBD1,TRBJ2-7,CASSPGQGMSSYEQYF,TGTGCCAGCAGCCCCGGACAGGGGATGAGCTCCTACGAGCAGTACTTC
14,NA,TRBV6-6,NA,TRBJ1-2,CASSGPWGGNGYTF,TGTGCCAGCAGTGGGCCCTGGGGAGGAAATGGCTACACCTTC
15,NA,TRBV2,NA,TRBJ2-2,CASSEAGLWTGELFF,TGTGCCAGCAGTGAAGCGGGGTTATGGACCGGGGAGCTGTTTTTT
14,NA,TRBV4-3,NA,TRBJ2-1,CASSENSFANEQFF,TGCGCCAGCAGCGAAAACAGTTTTGCGAATGAGCAGTTCTTC
15,NA,TRBV7-2,NA,TRBJ2-7,CASSLSQGVPYEQYF,TGTGCCAGCAGCTTAAGCCAAGGGGTTCCCTACGAGCAGTACTTC